This TCR beta chain was captured in a study of blood T cell repertoires in COVID-19. About the study: Material from acute and convalescent COVID-19 was sourced from the United States, Italy and Spain.

Clones were sequenced by immunoSEQ multiplex PCR, and TCRdb holds only the in-frame ones, with some missing. The data hold fewer than 300,000 clones, with 65% to 90% observed a single time. This clone was counted between two and nine times. This receptor was taken from a man in his forties or fifties with active or convalescent COVID-19. The sample consisted of peripheral blood.

In nucleotides, the CDR3 is TGCGCCAGCAGCCAAGCGCGGCGATTGAGCAATGAGCAGTTCTTC. This translates into CASSQARRLSNEQFF. The V gene is TRBV4-1, the J gene TRBJ2-1; no firm D call. Trimming removed 1 base from V and 6 bases from J, with 13 bases in between. This CDR3 has 15 amino acids. CDR1 and CDR2 from the germline V gene are MGHRA and YSYEKL.